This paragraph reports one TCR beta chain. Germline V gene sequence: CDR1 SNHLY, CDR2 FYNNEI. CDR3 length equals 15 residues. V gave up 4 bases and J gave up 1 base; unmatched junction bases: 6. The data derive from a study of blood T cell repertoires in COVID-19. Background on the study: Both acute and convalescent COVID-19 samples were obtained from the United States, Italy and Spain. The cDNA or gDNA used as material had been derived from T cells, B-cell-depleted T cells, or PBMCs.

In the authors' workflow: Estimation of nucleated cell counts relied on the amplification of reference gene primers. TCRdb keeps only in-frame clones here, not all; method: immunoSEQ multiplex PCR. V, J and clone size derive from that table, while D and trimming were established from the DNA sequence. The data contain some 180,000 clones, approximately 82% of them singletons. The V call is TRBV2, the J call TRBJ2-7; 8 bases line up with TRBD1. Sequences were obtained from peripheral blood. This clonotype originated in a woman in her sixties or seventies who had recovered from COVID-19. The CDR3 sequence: CASSGGQERSYEQYF. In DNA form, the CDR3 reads TGTGCCAGCAGTGGGGGACAGGAGCGATCCTACGAGCAGTACTTC.